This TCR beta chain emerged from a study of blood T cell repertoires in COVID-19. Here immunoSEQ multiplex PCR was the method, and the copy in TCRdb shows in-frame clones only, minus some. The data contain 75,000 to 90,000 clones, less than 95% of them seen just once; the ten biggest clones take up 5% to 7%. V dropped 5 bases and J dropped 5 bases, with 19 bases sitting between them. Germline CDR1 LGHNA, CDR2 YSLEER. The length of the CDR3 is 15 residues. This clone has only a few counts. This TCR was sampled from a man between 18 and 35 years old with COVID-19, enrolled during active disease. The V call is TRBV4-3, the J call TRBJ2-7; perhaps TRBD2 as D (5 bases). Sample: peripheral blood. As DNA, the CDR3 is TGCGCCAGCAGCTCGGACGGAGGACCAGCAGACGAGCAGTACTTC. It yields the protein CASSSDGGPADEQYF.